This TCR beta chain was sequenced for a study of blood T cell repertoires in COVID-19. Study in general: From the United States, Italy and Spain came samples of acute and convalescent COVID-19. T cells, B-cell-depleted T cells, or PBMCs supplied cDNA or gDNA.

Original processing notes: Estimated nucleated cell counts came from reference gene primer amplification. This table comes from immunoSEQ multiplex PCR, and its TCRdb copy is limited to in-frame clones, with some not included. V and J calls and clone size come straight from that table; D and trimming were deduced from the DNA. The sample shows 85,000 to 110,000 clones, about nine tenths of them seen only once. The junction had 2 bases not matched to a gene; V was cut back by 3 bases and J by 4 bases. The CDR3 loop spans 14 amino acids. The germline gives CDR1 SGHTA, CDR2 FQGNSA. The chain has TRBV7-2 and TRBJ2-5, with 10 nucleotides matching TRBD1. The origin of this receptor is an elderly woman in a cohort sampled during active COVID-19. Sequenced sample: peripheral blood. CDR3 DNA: TGTGCCAGCAGCTTGGGACAGGGGTTAGAGACCCAGTACTTC. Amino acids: CASSLGQGLETQYF.